This T cell receptor beta chain was retrieved from a study of T-cell reconstitution after alpha-beta-depleted transplantation in children (dated by TCRdb to the mid-2010s). Regarding the complete study: Using TCR repertoire profiling, the study quantitatively followed how T-cell immune reconstitution unfolded in children after TCRalphabeta/CD19-depleted allogeneic hematopoietic cell transplantation.

Measured from the cysteine to the phenylalanine, the CDR3 is 15 residues long. Here the CDR3 DNA is all that survives: 45 bases in frame from base 1. From V the trimming removes 4 bases and from J it removes 5 bases, while the gene matches leave 9 bases of the junction unaccounted for. The germline V gene specifies SGHDT as CDR1 and YYEEEE as CDR2. This clonotype was counted only a few times. Its antigen specificity is not known. No base qualities exist here, and no much larger clone lies one base off it. The receptor library was made with PCR. Sequenced on an Illumina HiSeq 2500. Molecular barcoding was employed in the preparation of TCR libraries, with unique molecular identifiers being used to normalize TCRbeta repertoire quantification. The public reads were reanalyzed by TCRdb: fastp trimming at Q25, MiXCR alignment, in-frame beta chains only. Each entry merges the rows of one CDR3 protein and shows their most common DNA and genes. Here the sample has 450,000 to 600,000 distinct CDR3 sequences; about 16% occur a single time. The ten largest clonotypes hold more than 2.5% of the sample.

The input for sequencing was PBMCs from the stem cell graft donor, taken from the stem cell graft. The receptor chain draws on TRBV5-6 and TRBJ1-5, with TRBD1 identical over 7 junction bases. The TCR originated in a human donor who donated a stem cell graft to a child with acute lymphoblastic leukemia. CDR3 region: CASSLGGDSHQPQHF. The DNA sequence is given as TGTGCCAGCAGCCTGGGGGGGGACAGCCATCAGCCCCAGCATTTT.